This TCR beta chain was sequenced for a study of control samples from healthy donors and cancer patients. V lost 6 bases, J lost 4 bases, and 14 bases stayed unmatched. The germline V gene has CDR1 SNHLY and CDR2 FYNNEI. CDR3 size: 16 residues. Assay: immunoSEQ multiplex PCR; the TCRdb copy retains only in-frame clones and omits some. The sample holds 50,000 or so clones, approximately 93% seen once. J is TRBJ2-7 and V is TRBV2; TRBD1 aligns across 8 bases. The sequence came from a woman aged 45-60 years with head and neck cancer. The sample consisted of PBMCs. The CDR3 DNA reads TGTGCCAGCAGCCAGGGCCAAATACAGGGGGGATACGAGCAGTACTTC. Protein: CASSQGQIQGGYEQYF.